These 27 T cell receptor beta chains share one sample of origin, sequenced in a study of T cells in Graves' hyperthyroidism and ophthalmopathy. The investigators amplified TCR beta CDR3 regions from RNA transcripts. Primed by the HTBI set, a first-round RT-PCR was run on the TCR CDR3. A single record per CDR3 protein comes from TCRdb applying MiXCR to the multiplex PCR reads. This table holds about 560,000 distinct CDR3 sequences, about 45% found once. The sequencing sample was made of peripheral blood or thyroid tissue (not recorded which). The source is a woman aged 18-30 years with Graves' hyperthyroidism.

J is TRBJ2-7 and V is TRBV15, with 7 bases lining up with TRBD2. The DNA end is a closer match to TRBJ2-1, so the J assignment may be wrong. The CDR3 spans 13 residues. Per the germline V gene, CDR1 is LNHNV and CDR2 is YYDKDF (reference sequence). As DNA, the CDR3 is TGTGCCACCAGCAGACAGCGCGGGGGTGAGCAGTTCTTC. It encodes CATSRQRGGEQFF.

V is TRBV15 and J is TRBJ1-2; no clear D gene. The ends were cut back, 5 bases at V and 4 bases at J, with 17 bases in the middle. The CDR3 is made up of 15 amino acids. Germline V gives CDR1 LNHNV, CDR2 YYDKDF (reference sequence). The CDR3 sequence is CATSQDVGRSYGYTF. The CDR3 DNA is TGTGCCACCAGCCAAGATGTAGGACGGAGCTATGGCTACACCTTC.

This chain uses TRBV2 with TRBJ1-2; D is possibly TRBD1 (6 bases). The length of the CDR3 is 12 residues. Trimming stripped 5 bases from V and 8 bases from J, with 12 bases between. The germline gives CDR1 SNHLY, CDR2 FYNNEI. The CDR3 bases are TGTGCCAGCAGTACAGGGAGAGGCGGCTACACCTTC. Its protein product is CASSTGRGGYTF.

In its sample, this clonotype was seen a few times. The gene calls are TRBV7-2 and TRBJ1-4; TRBD1 matches 10 bases. The CDR3 covers 15 residues. Germline V lookup: CDR1 SGHTA, CDR2 FQGNSA. Germline trimming cut 4 bases from V and 5 bases from J; bases unmatched to any gene: 4. CDR3 region: CASSSPGQGNEKLFF. CDR3 DNA sequence: TGTGCCAGCAGCTCGCCGGGACAGGGGAATGAAAAACTGTTTTTT.

The chain is built from TRBV5-5 and TRBJ2-7; D call uncertain. CDR1 and CDR2 from the germline V gene are SGHKS and YYEKEE (reference sequence). The CDR3 loop spans 14 amino acids. The V end was cut by 4 bases, the J end by 2 bases, with 13 bases between. Here the CDR3 reads CASSTGPDPYEQYF. DNA for the CDR3: TGTGCCAGCAGCACTGGACCCGATCCCTACGAGCAGTACTTC.

The CDR3 protein is CASSLVSGTGGSYGYTF. The CDR3 DNA follows: TGTGCCAGCAGCTTAGTTTCCGGGACAGGGGGCAGCTATGGCTACACCTTC. This chain links TRBV7-9 with TRBJ1-2; 12 bases align to TRBD1. The J segment lost 4 bases and the V segment lost 1 base, leaving 7 bases of the junction unmatched. CDR1 is SEHNR, CDR2 FQNEAQ, per germline (reference sequence). The CDR3 has 17 amino acids.

The rearrangement uses TRBV12-3 or TRBV12-4 and TRBJ1-1; TRBD1 agrees at 8 bases. Trimming cost V 4 bases and J 12 bases; bases outside gene matches: 7. This CDR3 has 12 residues. The CDR3 here is CASSYRTGRTFF. CDR3 nucleotide sequence: TGTGCCAGCAGTTATCGGACAGGGCGGACTTTCTTT.

This clonotype was seen a few times. V and J are TRBV2 and TRBJ1-4; D might be TRBD1 (5 bases). Per the germline V gene, CDR1 is SNHLY and CDR2 is FYNNEI. CDR3 length equals 14 residues. With 5 bases removed from V and 6 bases from J, the gap between germline ends came to 13 bases. CDR3 nucleotides: TGTGCCAGCAGTCCTACCGGGGGAGATGAAAAACTGTTTTTT. It yields the protein CASSPTGGDEKLFF.

This clonotype was seen at least ten times. The CDR3 is CATSDPLKPGYTF. CDR3 nucleotides: TGTGCCACCAGTGATCCTTTAAAGCCGGGCTACACCTTC. The V gene is TRBV24-1, the J gene TRBJ1-2; D remains unclear. Germline values: CDR1 KGHDR, CDR2 SFDVKD. The CDR3 has 13 residues. V dropped 3 bases and J dropped 8 bases, with 12 bases sitting between them.

The chain joins TRBV7-2 to TRBJ2-1; tentative D call: TRBD1 (6 bases). From germline, CDR1 is SGHTA and CDR2 FQGNSA. The ends were cut back, 4 bases at V and 6 bases at J, with 10 bases in the middle. This CDR3 spans 13 amino acids. CDR3 amino acids: CASSSYRANEQFF. CDR3 DNA sequence: TGTGCCAGCAGCTCTTACAGGGCCAATGAGCAGTTCTTC.

The gene calls are TRBV7-2 and TRBJ2-5, with a weak D call TRBD1 (8 bases). CDR1 SGHTA and CDR2 FQGNSA come from the germline V gene. This CDR3 has 15 amino acids. Trimming removed 10 bases from V and 5 bases from J, with 23 bases in between. DNA of the CDR3: TGTGCCACCACCCCGCGGGACAGGCGGGGGGAGACCCAGTACTTC. Its protein product is CATTPRDRRGETQYF.

In the case of this clonotype: A much larger clone differs from this one at a single base, so this may be a read error. The CDR3 bases are TGTGCCAGCAGACACGTCGGGGGAAGGACTGAAGCTTTCTTT. Amino acid sequence: CASRHVGGRTEAFF. V is TRBV14 and J is TRBJ1-1; D might be TRBD1 (5 bases). Germline CDR1 and CDR2: SGHDN and FVKESK. V was trimmed by 6 bases and J by 5 bases, leaving 16 bases between them. The CDR3 loop spans 14 amino acids.

The rearrangement joins TRBV6-5 to TRBJ2-7; D unclear. Trimming took 0 bases from V and 3 from J, leaving 9 bases between them. The V gene's germline CDR1 is MNHEY and CDR2 SVGAGI. The length of the CDR3 is 14 residues. Here the CDR3 DNA reads TGTGCCAGCAGTTACTCGTCCGCTCTCTACGAGCAGTACTTC. Protein: CASSYSSALYEQYF.

This clonotype showed up just a few times. This sequence joins TRBV19 and TRBJ2-3; 7 bases map to TRBD1. Germline-derived CDR1 and CDR2 are LNHDA and SQIVND (reference sequence). This CDR3 contains 15 residues. V was pared by 4 bases and J by 0 bases, with 4 bases of the junction left unmatched. CDR3 sequence reads: CASSKGAGSTDTQYF. CDR3 nucleotide sequence: TGTGCCAGTAGTAAGGGGGCGGGCAGCACAGATACGCAGTATTTT.

This clonotype has a single count. This chain uses TRBV20-1 with TRBJ1-4; TRBD1 aligns across 10 bases. Trimming cost V 5 bases and J 8 bases; bases outside gene matches: 5. Germline V gene data show CDR1 as DFQATT and CDR2 as SNEGSKA (reference sequence). The CDR3 is 13 amino acids. The CDR3 sequence is CSADGTGDEKLFF. The CDR3 coding sequence is TGCAGTGCTGACGGGACAGGGGACGAAAAACTGTTTTTT.

This chain uses TRBV5-1 with TRBJ2-2; no clear D. CDR1 and CDR2 (germline): SGHRS, YFSETQ. The V end lost 4 bases, the J end lost 6 bases, and 10 bases lay between the germline ends. CDR3 length: 13 residues. The CDR3 DNA sequence: TGCGCCAGCAGCCTACCGCAATCCGGGGAGCTGTTTTTT. As protein: CASSLPQSGELFF.

In this sample, this clonotype turned up a few times. The J gene is TRBJ1-1, the V gene TRBV25-1, with D perhaps TRBD1 (5 bases). Germline-derived CDR1 and CDR2 are MGHDK and SYGVNS. CDR3 size: 17 residues. V was shortened by 1 base and J by 5 bases, with 20 bases between the two germline ends. CDR3 region: CASSESGGGRVWTEAFF. The CDR3 DNA reads TGTGCCAGCAGTGAATCGGGGGGGGGACGGGTCTGGACTGAAGCTTTCTTT.

This clonotype was counted many times. The chain links TRBV7-8 to TRBJ1-1, with D uncertain. The CDR3 is 13 amino acids. Germline-derived CDR1 and CDR2 are SGHVS and FQNEAQ. Trimming left V 5 bases short and J 1 base short, with 8 bases between. The CDR3 DNA is TGTGCCAGCAGCCTTGGGGAGAACACTGAAGCTTTCTTT. Amino acids: CASSLGENTEAFF.

This clonotype has more than one count but fewer than ten. A much larger clone is a single base away; this may be a read error. The chain combines TRBV24-1 with TRBJ1-2; D possibly corresponds to TRBD1 (5 bases). Germline V CDR1 and CDR2: KGHDR, SFDVKD. This CDR3 contains 14 residues. CDR3 nucleotides: TGTGCCAGCAGTTTTGGCAGGGCTAACTATGGCTACACCTTC. The encoded protein is CASSFGRANYGYTF.

This clonotype was found many times. The rearrangement uses TRBV29-1 and TRBJ1-2; D perhaps matches TRBD1 (6 bases). Germline V lookup: CDR1 SQVTM, CDR2 ANQGSEA. The CDR3 runs 12 residues. V dropped 8 bases and J dropped 4 bases, with 14 bases sitting between them. Written as DNA, the CDR3 is TGCAGCTCTTATGGACAGTCCTATGGCTACACCTTC. Protein: CSSYGQSYGYTF.

About this clonotype: An end of the junction differs from the germline gene, which may be a read error. The chain couples TRBV7-9 to TRBJ2-5; 8 nucleotides match TRBD2. This CDR3 has 16 residues. Per germline, CDR1 SEHNR and CDR2 FQNEAQ (reference sequence). As DNA, the CDR3 is TGTGCCAGCAGCCCGGTCCGAGGGACTAGGGTGGAGACCCCGTACTTT. Translating it yields CASSPVRGTRVETPYF.

Comment on this clonotype: A much bigger clone sits one base away, suggesting this may be a read error. The J gene is TRBJ1-1, the V gene TRBV29-1; 7 bases align to TRBD1. The germline V gene has CDR1 SQVTM and CDR2 ANQGSEA. The CDR3 length is 11 residues. The CDR3 sequence: CGGRQGAEAFF. CDR3 sequence (DNA): TGCGGCGGCCGACAGGGTGCTGAAGCTTTCTTT.

This chain joins TRBV2 and TRBJ2-6, with 10 nucleotides matching TRBD2. The V segment lost 6 bases and the J segment 0 bases; nucleotides outside the gene matches: 8. The CDR3 runs to 18 residues. The germline V gene encodes CDR1 SNHLY and CDR2 FYNNEI. CDR3 amino acids: CASRPGLANLSGANVLTF. The CDR3 nucleotides read TGTGCCAGCAGGCCGGGACTAGCGAACCTCTCTGGGGCCAACGTCCTGACTTTC.

The V and J genes are TRBV20-1 and TRBJ2-5, with a possible D match to TRBD2 (7 bases). This CDR3 has 14 residues. Germline assignment: CDR1 DFQATT and CDR2 SNEGSKA (reference sequence). V lost 2 bases, J lost 2 bases, and 12 bases lay in between. The CDR3 spells CSARWGGRQETQYF. The DNA of the CDR3 is TGCAGTGCTAGATGGGGGGGCAGACAAGAGACCCAGTACTTC.

The chain links TRBV12-3 or TRBV12-4 to TRBJ1-3; the D gene is possibly TRBD1 (5 bases). There are 21 residues in the CDR3. Trimming took off 1 base at V and 2 bases at J, with 27 bases between the two ends. The CDR3 region has the DNA TGTGCCAGCAGTTTAGATTTACTGTTCTCTGGACGGGGACTTACTGGAAACACCATATATTTT. This sequence encodes CASSLDLLFSGRGLTGNTIYF.

Ten or more counts support this clonotype. This rearrangement joins TRBV29-1 to TRBJ1-1; 7 bases align to TRBD1. Looked up from germline, CDR1 is SQVTM and CDR2 is ANQGSEA. Trimming cost V 3 bases and J 5 bases; bases outside gene matches: 6. The CDR3 covers 13 residues. DNA of the CDR3: TGCAGCGTTGAGATGGGACAGCCAACTGAAGCTTTCTTT. This encodes CSVEMGQPTEAFF.

This sequence joins TRBV2 and TRBJ1-2, with TRBD1 matching over 7 bases. With 6 bases clipped from V and 0 bases from J, the junction kept 7 bases outside the gene matches. Looked up from germline, CDR1 is SNHLY and CDR2 is FYNNEI. The CDR3 extends over 15 amino acids. CDR3: CASSARQGSNYGYTF. The CDR3 nucleotides are TGTGCCAGCAGCGCGAGACAGGGTTCTAACTATGGCTACACCTTC. The variable domain in full, with the rest retrieved from reference TRBV2 and TRBJ1-2, is EPEVTQTPSHQVTQMGQEVILRCVPISNHLYFYWYRQILGQKVEFLVSFYNNEISEKSEIFDDQFSVERPDGSNFTLKIRSTKLEDSAMYFCASSARQGSNYGYTFGSGTRLTVV.